This passage covers 21 T cell receptor beta chains from one sample sequenced in a study of T cell responses to AZD1222 COVID-19 vaccine. Sequenced by immunoSEQ multiplex PCR; TCRdb stores in-frame clones only, minus some. The sample yields about 150,000 clones, 80% to 95% seen once. The sample consisted of peripheral blood, taken 28 days after the second AZD1222 dose. The receptors come from an adult who received the AZD1222 COVID-19 vaccine.

This chain uses TRBV5-1 with TRBJ2-3, with D possibly matching TRBD2 (6 bases). This CDR3 spans 16 amino acids. V was clipped by 3 bases and J by 2 bases, with 16 bases between them. CDR1 and CDR2 from the germline V gene are SGHRS and YFSETQ. The CDR3: CASSSSLGGNTDTQYF. Written as DNA, the CDR3 is TGCGCCAGCAGCTCCTCGCTGGGCGGGAACACAGATACGCAGTATTTT.

A single count supports this clone. The rearrangement uses TRBV27 and TRBJ1-1, with no clear D. CDR1 is MNHEY and CDR2 is SMNVEV in the germline V gene (reference sequence). V was pared by 1 base and J by 3 bases, with 6 bases between. This CDR3 has 13 amino acids. CDR3 DNA sequence: TGTGCCAGCAGTTTATACGGGGACACTGAAGCTTTCTTT. Translation: CASSLYGDTEAFF.

The gene calls are TRBV5-6 and TRBJ1-1; the match to TRBD1 covers 8 bases. J was trimmed by 0 bases and V by 4 bases; bases with no gene match: 5. The V gene's germline CDR1 is SGHDT and CDR2 YYEEEE. This CDR3 region has 15 residues. The chain's CDR3 is CASSLRQGLNTEAFF. The CDR3 DNA reads TGTGCCAGCAGCCTTAGACAGGGGTTGAACACTGAAGCTTTCTTT.

This chain connects TRBV5-6 to TRBJ2-4; D uncertain. Looked up from germline, CDR1 is SGHDT and CDR2 is YYEEEE. This CDR3 is built from 16 residues. The V end was cut by 0 bases, the J end by 0 bases, with 10 bases between. The chain's CDR3 is CASSLGQLLAKNIQYF. In DNA form, the CDR3 reads TGTGCCAGCAGCTTGGGTCAGCTGCTAGCCAAAAACATTCAGTACTTC.

This sequence joins TRBV5-5 and TRBJ1-1; D possibly corresponds to TRBD1 (5 bases). Trimming took 0 bases from V and 8 from J, leaving 17 bases between them. The CDR3 covers 15 residues. The germline V gene has CDR1 SGHKS and CDR2 YYEKEE (reference sequence). CDR3 coding DNA: TGTGCCAGCAGCTTGGTTTTAGTACAGGCCGGAGAAGCTTTCTTT. Encoded protein: CASSLVLVQAGEAFF.

This rearrangement joins TRBV3-1 (or the pseudogene TRBV3-2) to TRBJ1-2, with no clear D. Looked up from germline, CDR1 is LGHDT and CDR2 is YNNKEL (reference sequence). V lost 4 bases to trimming and J lost 4 bases, with 16 bases between them. The CDR3 covers 15 residues. The CDR3 bases are TGTGCCAGCAGCCGGACGGATCCCACGGCCTATGGCTACACCTTC. This encodes CASSRTDPTAYGYTF.

This clone appeared a single time. The chain joins TRBV9 to TRBJ2-2, with 9 positions matching TRBD1. The CDR3 loop spans 15 amino acids. Trimming at V came to 2 bases and at J to 6 bases, leaving 5 bases not matched to a gene. CDR1 is SGDLS and CDR2 is YYNGEE in the germline V gene. DNA of the CDR3: TGTGCCAGCAGCGTTAACAGGGGGCGACCCGGGGAGCTGTTTTTT. Protein product: CASSVNRGRPGELFF. The full variable domain, in which reference TRBV9 and TRBJ2-2 provide the parts outside the CDR3, is DSGVTQTPKHLITATGQRVTLRCSPRSGDLSVYWYQQSLDQGLQFLIQYYNGEERAKGNILERFSAQQFPDLHSELNLSSLELGDSALYFCASSVNRGRPGELFFGEGSRLTVL.

CDR3 in amino acids: CASSSPPGNEQFF. The CDR3 DNA is TGTGCCAGCAGTTCCCCCCCCGGCAATGAGCAGTTCTTC. The chain recombines TRBV28 with TRBJ2-1; D is unresolved. Germline V lookup: CDR1 MDHEN, CDR2 SYDVKM. The V end was cut by 4 bases, the J end by 6 bases, with 10 bases between. The CDR3 has 13 amino acids.

The gene calls are TRBV6-5 and TRBJ1-5; no clear D. The length of the CDR3 is 14 residues. Germline CDR1 MNHEY, CDR2 SVGAGI. Deletions cut 8 bases from V and 0 bases from J, with 11 bases between. CDR3 bases: TGTGCCAGCTCAAACAGTAATAGCAATCAGCCCCAGCATTTT. It codes for CASSNSNSNQPQHF.

This clone is a singleton in its sample. CDR3 DNA sequence: TGTGCCAGCAGGACTAGCGGGGGACAACCCTACAATGAGCAGTTCTTC. Protein sequence: CASRTSGGQPYNEQFF. The chain carries TRBV2 and TRBJ2-1; 12 bases fit TRBD2. The length of the CDR3 is 16 residues. Germline CDR1 is SNHLY and CDR2 is FYNNEI. The V segment lost 6 bases and the J segment 2 bases; nucleotides outside the gene matches: 5.

The chain carries TRBV9 and TRBJ1-6; 8 bases match TRBD1. Germline CDR1 and CDR2: SGDLS and YYNGEE. With 1 base clipped from V and 10 bases from J, the junction kept 1 base outside the gene matches. The CDR3 covers 13 residues. In nucleotides, the CDR3 is TGTGCCAGCAGCGTAACAGGGGGATCACCCCTCCACTTT. As protein: CASSVTGGSPLHF.

The V and J genes are TRBV20-1 and TRBJ1-5; tentative D call: TRBD1 (6 bases). V lost 5 bases, J lost 11 bases, and 13 bases lay in between. This CDR3 is built from 11 residues. Germline V gene data show CDR1 as DFQATT and CDR2 as SNEGSKA (reference sequence). The chain's CDR3 is CSAARRGTQHF. CDR3 in DNA: TGCAGTGCTGCCCGGAGGGGGACCCAGCATTTT.

The chain joins TRBV7-9 to TRBJ2-7; TRBD2 matches at 7 bases. With 8 bases clipped from V and 3 bases from J, the junction kept 19 bases outside the gene matches. This CDR3 is 17 amino acids long. Germline values: CDR1 SEHNR, CDR2 FQNEAQ (reference sequence). CDR3 sequence: CASGGGQGRLGLYEQYF. Here the CDR3 DNA reads TGTGCCAGCGGCGGGGGTCAAGGAAGGCTCGGGCTCTACGAGCAGTACTTC.

V usage is TRBV7-3 and J usage is TRBJ2-1; TRBD2 matches 9 bases. CDR3 size: 19 residues. The V gene end was trimmed by 1 base and the J gene end by 4 bases; junction bases not matched to a gene: 14. Germline V gives CDR1 SGHTA, CDR2 FQGTGA. The CDR3 loop is CASSLRAIRASGTYNEQFF. The CDR3, as DNA: TGTGCCAGCAGCTTAAGAGCGATTCGGGCTAGCGGGACTTACAATGAGCAGTTCTTC.

This chain connects TRBV5-4 to TRBJ2-1; 7 nucleotides line up with TRBD1. Trimming at V came to 4 bases and at J to 4 bases, leaving 8 bases not matched to a gene. CDR3 length equals 15 residues. CDR1 and CDR2 (germline): SGHNT, YYREEE (reference sequence). The CDR3 loop reads CASSQPGQSYNEQFF. Written as DNA, the CDR3 is TGTGCCAGCAGCCAACCGGGACAGTCATACAATGAGCAGTTCTTC.

CDR3: CASSRWGYEQYF. CDR3 nucleotides: TGTGCCAGCAGCCGGTGGGGCTACGAGCAGTACTTC. The chain couples TRBV3-1 (or the pseudogene TRBV3-2) to TRBJ2-7, with D unresolved. The CDR3 contains 12 residues. The V end lost 4 bases, the J end lost 3 bases, and 7 bases lay between the germline ends. The V gene's germline CDR1 is LGHDT and CDR2 YNNKEL (reference sequence).

The chain carries TRBV11-3 and TRBJ2-1; D perhaps matches TRBD2 (6 bases). V lost 1 base, J lost 9 bases, and 19 bases lay in between. Germline V gene sequence: CDR1 SGHNT, CDR2 YENEEA. The CDR3 totals 16 residues. CDR3: CASSLVSARGISEQFF. The CDR3, as DNA: TGTGCCAGCAGCTTAGTATCGGCCCGCGGGATTAGTGAGCAGTTCTTC.

This chain uses TRBV5-1 with TRBJ2-7, with 13 bases lining up with TRBD2. The V gene end was trimmed by 4 bases and the J gene end by 4 bases; junction bases not matched to a gene: 5. This CDR3 is 15 amino acids long. Per germline, CDR1 SGHRS and CDR2 YFSETQ. CDR3 bases: TGCGCCAGCAGCCCCTGGACTAGCGGGAGTTACGAGCAGTACTTC. It encodes CASSPWTSGSYEQYF.

The chain carries TRBV11-2 and TRBJ2-2; unclear D gene. In germline, CDR1 is SGHAT, CDR2 FQNNGV. The V end lost 0 bases, the J end lost 6 bases, and 11 bases lay between the germline ends. This CDR3 has 15 amino acids. The CDR3 DNA reads TGTGCCAGCAGCTTAGAGTTAGGGTTCGCCGGGGAGCTGTTTTTT. Translating it yields CASSLELGFAGELFF.

J is TRBJ1-3 and V is TRBV4-1; D might be TRBD1 (6 bases). The germline V gene has CDR1 MGHRA and CDR2 YSYEKL. This CDR3 is built from 16 residues. Trimming left V 0 bases short and J 3 bases short, with 12 bases between. The CDR3: CASSQDARGGGNTIYF. DNA of the CDR3: TGCGCCAGCAGCCAAGACGCCAGAGGGGGTGGAAACACCATATATTTT.

The chain joins TRBV5-6 to TRBJ1-1; the match to TRBD1 covers 7 bases. Trimming took 3 bases from V and 3 from J; bases not matched to a gene: 5. Germline V CDR1 and CDR2: SGHDT, YYEEEE. The CDR3 covers 14 residues. The CDR3 region is CASSWTGLDTEAFF. CDR3 nucleotide sequence: TGTGCCAGCAGCTGGACAGGACTTGACACTGAAGCTTTCTTT. Full variable domain (outside the CDR3, taken from reference TRBV5-6 and TRBJ1-1): DAGVTQSPTHLIKTRGQQVTLRCSPKSGHDTVSWYQQALGQGPQFIFQYYEEEERQRGNFPDRFSGHQFPNYSSELNVNALLLGDSALYLCASSWTGLDTEAFFGQGTRLTVV.